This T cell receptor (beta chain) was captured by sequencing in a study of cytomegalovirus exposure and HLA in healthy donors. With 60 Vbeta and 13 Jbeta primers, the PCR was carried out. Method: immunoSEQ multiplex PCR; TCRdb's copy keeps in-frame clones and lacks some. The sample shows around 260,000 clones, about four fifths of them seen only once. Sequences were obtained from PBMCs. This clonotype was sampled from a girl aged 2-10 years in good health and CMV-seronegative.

The CDR3 loop reads CASSPGGWRDSYNEQFF. The CDR3 DNA reads as TGTGCCAGCAGCCCCGGCGGTTGGCGAGACTCCTACAATGAGCAGTTCTTC. The chain recombines TRBV7-9 with TRBJ2-1; D not resolved. Germline CDR1 SEHNR, CDR2 FQNEAQ (reference sequence). V lost 5 bases, J lost 0 bases, and 17 bases lay in between. The CDR3 covers 17 residues.